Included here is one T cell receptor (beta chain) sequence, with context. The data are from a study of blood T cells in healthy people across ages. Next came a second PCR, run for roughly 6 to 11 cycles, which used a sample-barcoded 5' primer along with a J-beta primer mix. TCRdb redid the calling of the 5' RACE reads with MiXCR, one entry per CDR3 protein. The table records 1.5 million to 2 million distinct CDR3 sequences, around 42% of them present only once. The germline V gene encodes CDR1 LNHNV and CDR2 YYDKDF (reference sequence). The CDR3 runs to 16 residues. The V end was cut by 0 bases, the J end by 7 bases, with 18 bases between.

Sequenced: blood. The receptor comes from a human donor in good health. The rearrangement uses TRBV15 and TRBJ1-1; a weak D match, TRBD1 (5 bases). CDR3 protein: CATSRDLIGGDDEAFF. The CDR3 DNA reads TGTGCCACCAGCAGAGATTTAATAGGAGGGGACGATGAAGCTTTCTTT. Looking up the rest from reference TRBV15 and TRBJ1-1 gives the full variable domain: DAMVIQNPRYQVTQFGKPVTLSCSQTLNHNVMYWYQQKSSQAPKLLFHYYDKDFNNEADTPDNFQSRRPNTSFCFLDIRSPGLGDTAMYLCATSRDLIGGDDEAFFGQGTRLTVV.